Only a few counts were recorded for the clone carrying this T cell receptor beta chain. Its matching antigen is unknown. This entry comes from a study of T cell repertoires in cytomegalovirus infection. About the study: Public TCR beta signatures marked donors with CMV infection and the matching HLA. Notes on the study in general: HLA-C-restricted CMV clonotypes gave the most frequent clonotype in two of eight donors. Frequencies of public TCR beta families were cumulated, and this identified carriers of CMV plus the relevant HLA.

Trimming removed 4 bases from V and 1 base from J; junction bases left unmatched: 6. CDR1 and CDR2 (germline): MGHRA, YSYEKL. The CDR3 contains 16 residues. In TCRdb, the reads were re-called with MiXCR into one record per CDR3 protein. The repertoire holds over 150,000 distinct CDR3 sequences, about a sixth seen once, with approximately 25% in the top ten. What was sequenced was CD8+ T cells from PBMCs. The receptor's source is a human donor in good health (CMV status not recorded). Some clones in this sample may be carry-over from other donors' samples. The V gene is TRBV4-1, the J gene TRBJ2-7, with 11 nucleotides matching TRBD1. CDR3 nucleotides: TGCGCCAGCAGCCCTCGGGACAGGGGGTCTTCCTACGAGCAGTACTTC. Translated, it gives CASSPRDRGSSYEQYF.